This TCR beta chain was identified during a study of blood T cell repertoires in COVID-19. For the study at large: Acute-phase and convalescent COVID-19 samples originated in the United States, Italy and Spain. In each case, the material was cDNA or gDNA derived from T cells, B-cell-depleted T cells, or PBMCs.

As originally analysed: Amplified reference gene primers provided the basis for estimating nucleated cell counts. Here immunoSEQ multiplex PCR was the method, and the copy in TCRdb shows in-frame clones only, minus some. V and J calls and clone size follow that table, whereas D and trimming were derived from the DNA. The sample holds over 250,000 clones, about 87% seen once. It was during active infection that Seattle patients were enrolled and then longitudinally followed. Trimming left V 6 bases short and J 0 bases short, with 8 bases between. CDR3 size: 14 residues. Germline CDR1 is KGHSH and CDR2 is LQKENI. In its sample, this clone was seen once.

The sequence derives from a woman between 65 and 79 years old with COVID-19, enrolled during active disease. The genes are TRBV18 and TRBJ2-2, with D possibly matching TRBD1 (6 bases). Specimen: peripheral blood. The CDR3: CASSRDTNTGELFF. CDR3 nucleotides: TGTGCCAGCTCTCGGGACACGAACACCGGGGAGCTGTTTTTT. The full variable domain, with the rest looked up from reference TRBV18 and TRBJ2-2, is NAGVMQNPRHLVRRRGQEARLRCSPMKGHSHVYWYRQLPEEGLKFMVYLQKENIIDESGMPKERFSAEFPKEGPSILRIQQVVRGDSAAYFCASSRDTNTGELFFGEGSRLTVL.